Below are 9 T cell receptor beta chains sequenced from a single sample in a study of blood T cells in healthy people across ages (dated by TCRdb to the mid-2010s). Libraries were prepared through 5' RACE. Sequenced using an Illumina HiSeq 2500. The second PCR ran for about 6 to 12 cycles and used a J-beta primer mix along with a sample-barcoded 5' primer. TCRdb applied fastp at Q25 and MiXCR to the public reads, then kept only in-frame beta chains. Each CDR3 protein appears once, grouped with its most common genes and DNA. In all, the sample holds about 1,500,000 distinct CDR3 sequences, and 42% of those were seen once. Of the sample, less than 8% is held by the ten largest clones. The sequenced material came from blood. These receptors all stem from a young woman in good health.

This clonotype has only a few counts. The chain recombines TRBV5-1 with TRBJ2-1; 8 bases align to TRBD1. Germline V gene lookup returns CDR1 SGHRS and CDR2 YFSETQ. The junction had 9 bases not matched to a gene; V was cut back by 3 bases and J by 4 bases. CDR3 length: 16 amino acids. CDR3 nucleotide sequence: TGCGCCAGCAGCTCTCCGGCAGGGGGCGAATACAATGAGCAGTTCTTC. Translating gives CASSSPAGGEYNEQFF.

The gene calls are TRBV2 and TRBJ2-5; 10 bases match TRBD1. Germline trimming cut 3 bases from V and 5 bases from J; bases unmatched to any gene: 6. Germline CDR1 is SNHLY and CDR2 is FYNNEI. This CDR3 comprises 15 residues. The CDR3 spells CASSDAGTGDETQYF. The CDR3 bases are TGTGCCAGCAGTGACGCCGGGACAGGGGACGAGACCCAGTACTTC.

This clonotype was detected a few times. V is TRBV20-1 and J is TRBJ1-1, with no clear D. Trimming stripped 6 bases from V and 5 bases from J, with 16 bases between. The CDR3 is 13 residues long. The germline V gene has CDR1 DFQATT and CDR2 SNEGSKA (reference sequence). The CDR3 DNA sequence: TGCAGTGCCCCACGCTCGGGAGGAACTGAAGCTTTCTTT. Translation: CSAPRSGGTEAFF.

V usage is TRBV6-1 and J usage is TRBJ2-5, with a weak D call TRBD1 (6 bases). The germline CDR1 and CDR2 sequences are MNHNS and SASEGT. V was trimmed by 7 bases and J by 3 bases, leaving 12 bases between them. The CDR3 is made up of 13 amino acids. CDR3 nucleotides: TGTGCCAGCACCGGGACAAAAAAAGAGACCCAGTACTTC. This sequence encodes CASTGTKKETQYF.

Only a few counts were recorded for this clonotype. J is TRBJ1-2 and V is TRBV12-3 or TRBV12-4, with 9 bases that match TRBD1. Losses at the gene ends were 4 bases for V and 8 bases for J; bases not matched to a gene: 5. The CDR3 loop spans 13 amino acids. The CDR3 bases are TGTGCCAGCAGTTCGGACAGGGGAGGGGGCTACACCTTC. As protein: CASSSDRGGGYTF.

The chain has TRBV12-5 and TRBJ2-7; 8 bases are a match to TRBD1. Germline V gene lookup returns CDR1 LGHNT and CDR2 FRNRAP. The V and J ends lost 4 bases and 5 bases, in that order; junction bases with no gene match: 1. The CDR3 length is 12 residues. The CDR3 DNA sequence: TGTGCTAGTGGTTCGACAGGGGACGAGCAGTACTTC. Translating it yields CASGSTGDEQYF.

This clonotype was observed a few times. CDR3 in DNA: TGTGCCAGCAGTTGGACTAGCGGAGAGTTAGCCAAAAACATTCAGTACTTC. This sequence encodes CASSWTSGELAKNIQYF. The genes are TRBV6-2 or TRBV6-3 and TRBJ2-4; 10 nucleotides align to TRBD2. Germline loops: CDR1 MNHEY, CDR2 SVGEGT. The CDR3 is 17 residues long. V lost 4 bases to trimming and J lost 0 bases; unmatched junction nucleotides: 6.

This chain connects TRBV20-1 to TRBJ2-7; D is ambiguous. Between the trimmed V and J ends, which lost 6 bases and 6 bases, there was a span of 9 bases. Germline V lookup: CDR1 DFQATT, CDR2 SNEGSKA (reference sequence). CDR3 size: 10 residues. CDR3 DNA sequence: TGCAGTGCCCCCCTCCGCGAGCAGTACTTC. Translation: CSAPLREQYF.

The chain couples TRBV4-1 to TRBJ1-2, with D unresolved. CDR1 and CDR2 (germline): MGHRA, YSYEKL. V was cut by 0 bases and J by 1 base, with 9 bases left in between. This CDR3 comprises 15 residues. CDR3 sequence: CASSQEAGLNYGYTF. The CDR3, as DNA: TGCGCCAGCAGCCAAGAGGCAGGCCTTAACTATGGCTACACCTTC.